These 27 T cell receptor beta chains came from one sample sequenced in a study of CD8+CD57+ T cells in acquired aplastic anemia. Genomic DNA served as template for TCR beta VDJ and CDR3 profiling. A single record per CDR3 protein comes from TCRdb applying MiXCR to the reads. The data show about 160,000 distinct CDR3 sequences, approximately 43% seen once. Sequencing was performed on sorted CD4+, CD8+, or CD8+CD57+ T cells (not recorded which) from PBMCs. These receptor sequences come from a human donor in good health.

With regard to this clonotype: One end of the junction does not line up with germline, which may come from a read error. The rearrangement uses TRBV19 and TRBJ1-2; D is possibly TRBD1 (5 bases). CDR3 length: 13 amino acids. Germline lookup yields CDR1 LNHDA and CDR2 SQIVND (reference sequence). CDR3 sequence (DNA): TGTGCCAGTAGTGAGGCAGGGAACTATGACTACACCTTC. The encoded protein is CASSEAGNYDYTF.

The V call is TRBV7-8, the J call TRBJ1-2, with 7 bases matching TRBD1. The CDR3 is 14 residues long. CDR1 and CDR2 (germline): SGHVS, FQNEAQ. J was trimmed by 4 bases and V by 6 bases; bases with no gene match: 8. The CDR3 sequence: CASSLTGVSYGYTF. The CDR3 DNA sequence: TGTGCCAGCAGTCTAACAGGGGTGAGCTATGGCTACACCTTC.

This clonotype was recorded many times. The chain has TRBV7-3 and TRBJ2-1; no firm D call. Germline assignment: CDR1 SGHTA and CDR2 FQGTGA. V lost 1 base to trimming and J lost 5 bases, with 18 bases between them. The CDR3 runs to 17 residues. This chain's CDR3 is CASSLKPGSPSDNEQFF. In DNA form, the CDR3 reads TGTGCCAGCAGCTTAAAACCTGGCAGCCCTTCGGACAATGAGCAGTTCTTC.

V gene TRBV5-6 combines with J gene TRBJ1-2; possible D gene TRBD1, 6 bases. Between the trimmed V and J ends, which lost 2 bases and 2 bases, there was a span of 10 bases. CDR3 length equals 14 residues. Per germline, CDR1 SGHDT and CDR2 YYEEEE. The CDR3 is CASSLRTANYGYTF. Here the CDR3 DNA reads TGTGCCAGCAGCTTAAGGACAGCCAACTATGGCTACACCTTC. The entire variable domain, with the rest obtained from reference TRBV5-6 and TRBJ1-2, is as follows: DAGVTQSPTHLIKTRGQQVTLRCSPKSGHDTVSWYQQALGQGPQFIFQYYEEEERQRGNFPDRFSGHQFPNYSSELNVNALLLGDSALYLCASSLRTANYGYTFGSGTRLTVV.

Turning to this clonotype: This could be a read error, since a much larger clone is one nucleotide away. The gene calls are TRBV3-1 and TRBJ1-1; D is undetermined. CDR1 LGHDT and CDR2 YNNKEL come from the germline V gene (reference sequence). The CDR3 has 14 residues. CDR3 nucleotide sequence: TGTACCAGCAGCCAAGGACTCATGAACACTGAAGCTTTCTTT. Translated, it gives CTSSQGLMNTEAFF.

CDR3 nucleotide sequence: TGTGCCATCAGTGAGTCGTCAGCGGACACAGATACGCAGTATTTT. It translates to CAISESSADTDTQYF. V and J are TRBV10-3 and TRBJ2-3; weak D call: TRBD2 (5 bases). Trimming cost V 0 bases and J 2 bases, with 9 bases left between them. CDR3 size: 15 residues. Germline CDR1 reads ENHRY; CDR2 reads SYGVKD.

This clonotype was counted ten times or more. The rearrangement links TRBV29-1 to TRBJ1-1; a weak D match, TRBD1 (5 bases). The CDR3 runs 14 residues. The germline gives CDR1 SQVTM, CDR2 ANQGSEA. V was clipped by 7 bases and J by 1 base, with 16 bases between them. CDR3 in DNA: TGCAGCGCACCGGGGCACCACGGGAACACTGAAGCTTTCTTT. Translated: CSAPGHHGNTEAFF.

This clonotype occurred many times. The V call is TRBV19, the J call TRBJ2-7; 8 nucleotides line up with TRBD1. The junction had 11 bases not matched to a gene; V was cut back by 7 bases and J by 3 bases. Germline V gene sequence: CDR1 LNHDA, CDR2 SQIVND (reference sequence). This CDR3 region has 15 residues. In DNA form, the CDR3 reads TGTGCCAGTAACGGGATAACAGGGGGGAACTACGAGCAGTACTTC. Amino acids: CASNGITGGNYEQYF.

At least ten counts were recorded for this clonotype. The chain couples TRBV25-1 to TRBJ2-2; 9 positions match TRBD1. In germline, CDR1 is MGHDK, CDR2 SYGVNS. The CDR3 consists of 16 residues. J was trimmed by 8 bases and V by 2 bases; bases with no gene match: 9. The CDR3: CASSETGGASWGELFF. The DNA for the CDR3 is TGTGCCAGCAGTGAAACAGGGGGCGCTTCATGGGGGGAGCTGTTTTTT.

Details on this clonotype: Without the conserved terminal phenylalanine or tryptophan, this CDR3 likely stems from a read error. The chain links TRBV28 to TRBJ1-5; D is perhaps TRBD1 (5 bases). With 3 bases removed from V and 7 bases from J, the gap between germline ends came to 13 bases. CDR3 size: 14 residues. Germline V gene lookup returns CDR1 MDHEN and CDR2 SYDVKM. CDR3 bases: TGTGCCAGCAGTTTTGGGGGAATCCGGCAGCCCCAGCATTCT. The encoded protein is CASSFGGIRQPQHS.

As for this clonotype: A read error is possible here, since a much larger clone lies one base away. The chain employs TRBV12-5 and TRBJ1-6; 8 bases are shared with TRBD1. The CDR3 runs 16 residues. Germline CDR1 is LGHNT and CDR2 is FRNRAP. The CDR3 bases are TGTGCTAGTGGTACCGGACAGGGATCCTATACTTCACCCCTCCACTTT. Amino acids: CASGTGQGSYTSPLHF.

This chain connects TRBV28 to TRBJ2-1; 10 bases are shared with TRBD2. The junction had 7 bases not matched to a gene; V was cut back by 7 bases and J by 4 bases. Germline V lookup: CDR1 MDHEN, CDR2 SYDVKM. The CDR3 contains 15 residues. The CDR3 is CASTITSGTYNEQFF. The CDR3 DNA sequence: TGTGCCAGCACGATTACTAGCGGGACTTACAATGAGCAGTTCTTC.

This clonotype has only a few counts. The genes are TRBV3-1 and TRBJ1-2; TRBD1 agrees at 11 bases. The CDR3 is 16 residues long. Germline V gene lookup returns CDR1 LGHDT and CDR2 YNNKEL (reference sequence). After removal of 4 bases from V and 5 bases from J, the junction contained 9 bases not matched to a gene. CDR3 in DNA: TGTGCCAGCAGCCCCACCGCCGGGACAGGGGGGTATGGCTACACCTTC. It encodes CASSPTAGTGGYGYTF.

The CDR3 DNA is TGTGCCAGCAGTGTAAACAGGGAGATCTACGAGCAGTACTTC. The encoded protein is CASSVNREIYEQYF. This sequence joins TRBV28 and TRBJ2-7, with TRBD1 as a possible D gene (6 bases). This CDR3 contains 14 residues. Germline V lookup: CDR1 MDHEN, CDR2 SYDVKM. The germline V and J ends were trimmed by 5 bases and 3 bases, with 14 bases remaining between them.

This clonotype was observed at least ten times. J is TRBJ1-6 and V is TRBV5-4; possibly TRBD1 for D (5 bases). This CDR3 spans 14 amino acids. Trimming removed 4 bases from V and 10 bases from J, with 15 bases in between. The germline gives CDR1 SGHNT, CDR2 YYREEE (reference sequence). Here the CDR3 reads CASSVDTMRSPLHF. The CDR3 bases are TGTGCCAGCAGCGTGGACACAATGCGATCACCCCTCCACTTT. Using reference TRBV5-4 and TRBJ1-6 for the parts outside the CDR3, the full variable domain is ETGVTQSPTHLIKTRGQQVTLRCSSQSGHNTVSWYQQALGQGPQFIFQYYREEENGRGNFPPRFSGLQFPNYSSELNVNALELDDSALYLCASSVDTMRSPLHFGNGTRLTVT.

This chain uses TRBV11-1 with TRBJ2-3, with 12 bases identical to TRBD2. CDR1 and CDR2 (germline): SGHAT, FQDESV (reference sequence). The CDR3 totals 16 residues. V was clipped by 5 bases and J by 5 bases; unmatched bases: 8. The CDR3 region has the DNA TGTGCCAGCAGCCCAGCTAGCGGGAGGGCAAGAGATACGCAGTATTTT. It codes for CASSPASGRARDTQYF.

The rearrangement links TRBV20-1 to TRBJ2-5, with D maybe TRBD2 (6 bases). V was clipped by 6 bases and J by 3 bases, with 14 bases between them. This CDR3 spans 13 amino acids. Germline values: CDR1 DFQATT, CDR2 SNEGSKA (reference sequence). CDR3 sequence: CSAPNAGKETQYF. The CDR3 DNA reads TGCAGTGCGCCGAACGCGGGGAAAGAGACCCAGTACTTC.

This clonotype was counted ten times or more. The chain recombines TRBV7-8 with TRBJ2-2; D remains unclear. The CDR3 spans 16 residues. Germline CDR1 is SGHVS and CDR2 is FQNEAQ. With 1 base removed from V and 4 bases from J, the gap between germline ends came to 13 bases. CDR3 bases: TGTGCCAGCAGCTTAGAGAGGACGGAAATCACCGGGGAGCTGTTTTTT. Its protein is CASSLERTEITGELFF.

This clonotype was detected many times. The chain has TRBV5-1 and TRBJ2-2; 9 nucleotides match TRBD2. CDR3 length equals 16 residues. V lost 1 base, J lost 8 bases, and 9 bases stayed unmatched. Germline lookup yields CDR1 SGHRS and CDR2 YFSETQ. Here the CDR3 reads CASSLRPSGALGELFF. In nucleotides, the CDR3 is TGCGCCAGCAGCTTGCGGCCTAGCGGGGCCTTAGGGGAGCTGTTTTTT.

The rearrangement joins TRBV30 to TRBJ2-1, with 7 bases matching TRBD2. After removal of 3 bases from V and 5 bases from J, the junction contained 10 bases not matched to a gene. The CDR3 runs 15 residues. In germline, CDR1 is GTSNPN, CDR2 SVGIG (reference sequence). CDR3 protein: CAWRGDYLMNNEQFF. The CDR3 region has the DNA TGTGCCTGGAGGGGGGACTACTTAATGAACAATGAGCAGTTCTTC.

This clonotype occurred many times. The chain employs TRBV7-3 and TRBJ2-3; 7 positions match TRBD2. V shed 2 bases and J 4 bases; nucleotides not matched to a gene: 0. Germline V gene lookup returns CDR1 SGHTA and CDR2 FQGTGA. This CDR3 is built from 13 residues. CDR3: CASSLGGADTQYF. DNA of the CDR3: TGTGCCAGCAGCTTAGGGGGGGCAGATACGCAGTATTTT.

The chain carries TRBV6-1 and TRBJ2-3, with TRBD2 identical over 9 bases. Per germline, CDR1 MNHNS and CDR2 SASEGT. The length of the CDR3 is 16 residues. V was clipped by 8 bases and J by 0 bases; unmatched bases: 9. The CDR3 loop reads CASLSISGSSTDTQYF. The DNA of the CDR3 is TGTGCCAGCTTAAGCATTAGCGGGAGTAGCACAGATACGCAGTATTTT.

The V call is TRBV7-2, the J call TRBJ2-5; a weak D match, TRBD1 (5 bases). Looked up from germline, CDR1 is SGHTA and CDR2 is FQGNSA. The CDR3 contains 14 residues. Between the trimmed V and J ends, which lost 1 base and 1 base, there was a span of 7 bases. CDR3 residues: CASSLGTFQETQYF. The CDR3 region has the DNA TGTGCCAGCAGCTTAGGGACATTCCAAGAGACCCAGTACTTC.

This clonotype was observed a handful of times. The chain couples TRBV5-4 to TRBJ2-5; the D gene is possibly TRBD2 (6 bases). V gave up 1 base and J gave up 2 bases, with 18 bases separating them. CDR3 size: 17 residues. Germline CDR1 reads SGHNT; CDR2 reads YYREEE (reference sequence). The CDR3 DNA is TGTGCCAGCAGCTTGTATTGGTCGCGGGGCCTTCAAGAGACCCAGTACTTC. Translation gives CASSLYWSRGLQETQYF.

This clonotype was seen more than once but under ten times. This could be a read error, since a much larger clone is one nucleotide away. The rearrangement uses TRBV20-1 and TRBJ2-1; 8 bases agree with TRBD2. The CDR3 length is 16 residues. The junction had 8 bases not matched to a gene; V was cut back by 0 bases and J by 4 bases. Germline values: CDR1 DFQATT, CDR2 SNEGSKA (reference sequence). CDR3 coding DNA: TGCAGTGCTAGAGATGACCGGGGGGGTCGGTACAATGAGCAGTTCTTC. It codes for CSARDDRGGRYNEQFF.

The V gene is TRBV15, the J gene TRBJ1-5; 7 nucleotides agree with TRBD1. The CDR3 runs to 18 residues. The trim removed 1 base at V and 1 base at J, leaving 10 bases unmatched. Looked up from germline, CDR1 is LNHNV and CDR2 is YYDKDF (reference sequence). The CDR3 sequence: CATSRGSPDRLSNQPQHF. CDR3 nucleotide sequence: TGTGCCACCAGCAGAGGGTCCCCGGACAGGTTAAGCAATCAGCCCCAGCATTTT. Together with reference TRBV15 and TRBJ1-5, the CDR3 gives the full variable domain: DAMVIQNPRYQVTQFGKPVTLSCSQTLNHNVMYWYQQKSSQAPKLLFHYYDKDFNNEADTPDNFQSRRPNTSFCFLDIRSPGLGDTAMYLCATSRGSPDRLSNQPQHFGDGTRLSIL.

This clonotype was counted many times. V is TRBV6-5 and J is TRBJ1-1; possible D gene TRBD1, 6 bases. Deletions cut 6 bases from V and 4 bases from J, with 15 bases between. The CDR3 spans 14 residues. CDR1 is MNHEY, CDR2 SVGAGI, per germline. CDR3 region: CASSYNRDGTEAFF. Here the CDR3 DNA reads TGTGCCAGCAGCTACAACAGGGACGGCACTGAAGCTTTCTTT.